This paragraph reports one T cell receptor (beta chain). Some clones are missing from TCRdb's copy, which holds only in-frame ones; the method was immunoSEQ multiplex PCR. The sample consists of around 1.9 million clones, about 93% of them appearing once. The germline V gene has CDR1 SEHNR and CDR2 FQNEAQ (reference sequence). The V end was cut by 11 bases, the J end by 4 bases, with 8 bases between. The CDR3 is 11 residues long. The entry originates in a study of shared clonotypes between healthy human individuals. About the research overall: A donor's plate count was three for CD4 naive and three for CD4 memory; CD8 naive had two and CD8 memory one.

The naive CD8 population came from CD45RO-negative cells selected for CCR7, without terminally differentiated effector memory CD45RA+ cells. Sequenced input: naive CD8+ T cells from PBMCs. V is TRBV7-9 and J is TRBJ2-2, with D maybe TRBD2 (6 bases). This TCR was sampled from a man younger than 35 in good health. Some clones in this sample may be carry-over from other donors' samples. The CDR3 loop reads CAGGRTGELFF. CDR3 in DNA: TGTGCCGGAGGGCGCACCGGGGAGCTGTTTTTT.